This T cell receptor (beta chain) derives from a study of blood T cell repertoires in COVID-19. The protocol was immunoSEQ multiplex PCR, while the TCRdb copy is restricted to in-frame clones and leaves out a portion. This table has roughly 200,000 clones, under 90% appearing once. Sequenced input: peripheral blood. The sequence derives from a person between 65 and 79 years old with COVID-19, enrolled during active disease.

The DNA for the CDR3 is TGTGCCAGCAAGGGACTAGCGGGGGGAGGGGAGACCCAGTACTTC. This codes for CASKGLAGGGETQYF. The chain recombines TRBV5-4 with TRBJ2-5, with 15 bases fitting TRBD2. The ends lost 6 bases at V and 5 bases at J; junction bases unmatched: 5. The CDR3 is 15 residues long. Germline CDR1 is SGHNT and CDR2 is YYREEE (reference sequence). The full variable domain, completed using reference TRBV5-4 and TRBJ2-5, is ETGVTQSPTHLIKTRGQQVTLRCSSQSGHNTVSWYQQALGQGPQFIFQYYREEENGRGNFPPRFSGLQFPNYSSELNVNALELDDSALYLCASKGLAGGGETQYFGPGTRLLVL.